Each of the 16 T cell receptor beta chains below was sequenced from the same sample in a study of cytomegalovirus exposure and HLA in healthy donors. The PCR ran on 60 Vbeta and 13 Jbeta primers. Assay: immunoSEQ multiplex PCR; the TCRdb copy retains only in-frame clones and omits some. The sample holds about 200,000 clones, approximately 80% seen once. Specimen: PBMCs. The receptors stem from a young man in good health and CMV-seronegative.

This chain connects TRBV19 to TRBJ1-4; 7 bases line up with TRBD1. With V trimmed by 4 bases and J by 1 base, 3 bases remained unmatched. The germline gives CDR1 LNHDA, CDR2 SQIVND (reference sequence). The CDR3 totals 15 residues. CDR3 DNA sequence: TGTGCCAGTAGTACCTACAGGGGAACTAATGAAAAACTGTTTTTT. Amino acid sequence: CASSTYRGTNEKLFF.

About this clone itself: The sample holds other DNA sequences that translate to the same CDR3. The chain recombines TRBV9 with TRBJ2-1, with a possible D match to TRBD2 (6 bases). This CDR3 comprises 16 residues. Trimming removed 3 bases at V and 2 bases at J, with 15 bases between. Germline V CDR1 and CDR2: SGDLS, YYNGEE. CDR3 region: CASSGPSGGAYNEQFF. CDR3 DNA sequence: TGTGCCAGCAGCGGACCTAGTGGCGGGGCCTACAATGAGCAGTTCTTC.

J is TRBJ2-1 and V is TRBV4-2; TRBD2 matches at 11 bases. V shed 2 bases and J 7 bases; nucleotides not matched to a gene: 4. Per the germline V gene, CDR1 is LGHNA and CDR2 is YNFKEQ. This CDR3 spans 15 amino acids. The CDR3 protein is CASSQLLAGANEQFF. As DNA, the CDR3 is TGTGCCAGCAGCCAATTACTAGCGGGGGCTAATGAGCAGTTCTTC.

This clone was recorded only once. J is TRBJ1-3 and V is TRBV4-2; 7 bases match TRBD1. With V trimmed by 5 bases and J by 4 bases, 2 bases remained unmatched. CDR3 length: 13 amino acids. The germline gives CDR1 LGHNA, CDR2 YNFKEQ. The CDR3 sequence is CASSSGGGNTIYF. The CDR3 DNA reads TGTGCCAGCAGCTCAGGGGGAGGAAACACCATATATTTT.

Worth noting for this clone: Other DNA sequences within the sample encode an identical CDR3. V usage is TRBV18 and J usage is TRBJ1-5, with 7 nucleotides matching TRBD1. In germline, CDR1 is KGHSH, CDR2 LQKENI. Losses at the gene ends were 2 bases for V and 2 bases for J; bases not matched to a gene: 0. CDR3 length: 14 amino acids. The CDR3 DNA is TGTGCCAGCTCACCAGGACAGGGCAATCAGCCCCAGCATTTT. It codes for CASSPGQGNQPQHF.

J is TRBJ2-7 and V is TRBV5-4, with a tentative D call TRBD1 (6 bases). Germline V gene sequence: CDR1 SGHNT, CDR2 YYREEE (reference sequence). The CDR3 has 15 residues. Trimming left V 3 bases short and J 2 bases short, with 15 bases between. The CDR3 sequence is CASSYRDILPYEQYF. Written as DNA, the CDR3 is TGTGCCAGCAGCTACCGGGACATCCTCCCCTACGAGCAGTACTTC.

This clone came up a few times. This rearrangement joins TRBV19 to TRBJ1-4, with D unresolved. The length of the CDR3 is 15 residues. Germline CDR1 is LNHDA and CDR2 is SQIVND (reference sequence). V was clipped by 7 bases and J by 8 bases, with 20 bases between them. Written as DNA, the CDR3 is TGTGCCAGTACCGAGTACCCAAACAAGCGAGAAAAACTGTTTTTT. Its protein product is CASTEYPNKREKLFF.

J is TRBJ2-5 and V is TRBV5-1, with TRBD1 identical over 8 bases. The CDR3 contains 15 residues. Germline V lookup: CDR1 SGHRS, CDR2 YFSETQ. The trim removed 5 bases at V and 5 bases at J, leaving 11 bases unmatched. The CDR3 DNA is TGCGCCAGCAGAGTTGCTCTAGGACAGGGTGAGACCCAGTACTTC. It translates to CASRVALGQGETQYF.

This clone showed up just once. V and J are TRBV19 and TRBJ1-6; 7 nucleotides align to TRBD1. The CDR3 is made up of 15 amino acids. After removal of 3 bases from V and 8 bases from J, the junction contained 7 bases not matched to a gene. The germline gives CDR1 LNHDA, CDR2 SQIVND (reference sequence). DNA of the CDR3: TGTGCCAGTAGTATCGAGGGGGCCCAAGATTCACCCCTCCACTTT. This gives the protein CASSIEGAQDSPLHF.

The chain employs TRBV19 and TRBJ2-1, with D unclear. Per the germline V gene, CDR1 is LNHDA and CDR2 is SQIVND (reference sequence). The CDR3 length is 12 residues. V was cut by 5 bases and J by 8 bases, with 10 bases left in between. CDR3 in DNA: TGTGCCAGTAGTCCACCTCGGGATGAGCAGTTCTTC. Its protein is CASSPPRDEQFF.

The chain has TRBV5-1 and TRBJ2-3; TRBD2 aligns across 15 bases. Per the germline V gene, CDR1 is SGHRS and CDR2 is YFSETQ. The CDR3 totals 17 residues. Unmatched junction bases numbered 4, after V lost 2 bases and J lost 3 bases. CDR3 coding DNA: TGCGCCAGCAGCTTAGGACTAGCGGGGGGGTTTACAGATACGCAGTATTTT. This sequence encodes CASSLGLAGGFTDTQYF.

The chain has TRBV19 and TRBJ1-2; TRBD1 matches 9 bases. CDR3 size: 14 residues. Germline V lookup: CDR1 LNHDA, CDR2 SQIVND (reference sequence). Trimming took 6 bases from V and 5 from J; bases not matched to a gene: 7. This CDR3 reads CASRALGTGYGYTF. Written as DNA, the CDR3 is TGTGCCAGTAGGGCTCTTGGGACAGGGTATGGCTACACCTTC.

V gene TRBV6-1 combines with J gene TRBJ2-5; possibly TRBD1 for D (5 bases). Near its end, the DNA agrees better with TRBJ2-7, so the J call may be wrong. Germline values: CDR1 MNHNS, CDR2 SASEGT. The CDR3 totals 15 residues. The CDR3 sequence: CASSELGPVVYEQYF. CDR3 coding DNA: TGTGCCAGCAGTGAACTGGGGCCCGTCGTCTACGAGCAGTACTTC.

The genes are TRBV27 and TRBJ2-1, with a tentative D call TRBD1 (5 bases). The V gene's germline CDR1 is MNHEY and CDR2 SMNVEV (reference sequence). This CDR3 is built from 11 residues. Trimming removed 10 bases at V and 8 bases at J, with 12 bases between. The CDR3 bases are TGTGCCACTTCTCAGGGCGATGAGCAGTTCTTC. The encoded protein is CATSQGDEQFF.

The J gene is TRBJ1-4, the V gene TRBV9; D perhaps matches TRBD1 (6 bases). The ends were cut back, 4 bases at V and 3 bases at J, with 13 bases in the middle. This CDR3 is built from 15 residues. Germline values: CDR1 SGDLS, CDR2 YYNGEE. The CDR3 is CASSPPDRPNEKLFF. The DNA of the CDR3 is TGTGCCAGCAGCCCACCGGACAGACCTAATGAAAAACTGTTTTTT.

The chain uses TRBV2 and TRBJ2-7; D is perhaps TRBD2 (7 bases). The V and J ends lost 11 bases and 2 bases respectively, with 16 bases between them. CDR1 and CDR2 from the germline V gene are SNHLY and FYNNEI. This CDR3 spans 13 amino acids. CDR3 nucleotide sequence: TGTGCCGGAAGGGGGGGCGAAGCCTACGAGCAGTACTTC. Its protein product is CAGRGGEAYEQYF.